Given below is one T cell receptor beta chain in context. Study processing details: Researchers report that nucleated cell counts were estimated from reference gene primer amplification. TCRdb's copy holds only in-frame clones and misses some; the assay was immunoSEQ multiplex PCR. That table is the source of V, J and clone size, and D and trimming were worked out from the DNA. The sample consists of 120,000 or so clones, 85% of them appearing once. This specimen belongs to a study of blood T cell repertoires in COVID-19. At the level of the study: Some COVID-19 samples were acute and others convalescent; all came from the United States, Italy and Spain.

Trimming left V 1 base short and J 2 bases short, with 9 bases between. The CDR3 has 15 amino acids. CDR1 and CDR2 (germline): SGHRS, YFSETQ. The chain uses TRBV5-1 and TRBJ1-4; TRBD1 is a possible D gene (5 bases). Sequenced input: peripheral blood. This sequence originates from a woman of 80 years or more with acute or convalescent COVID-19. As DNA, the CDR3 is TGCGCCAGCAGCTTGAGTCCAGGGACTAATGAAAAACTGTTTTTT. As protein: CASSLSPGTNEKLFF.